A selection of T cell receptor beta chains follows, all from one sample in a study of cytomegalovirus exposure and HLA in healthy donors. Sequenced by immunoSEQ multiplex PCR; TCRdb stores in-frame clones only, minus some. This table holds approximately 160,000 clones, approximately 84% found once. Sequences were obtained from PBMCs. These receptor sequences come from a girl aged 10 to 17 in good health and CMV-seropositive. The CDR3 runs from the conserved cysteine through the conserved F or W. A D gene is named only where the DNA matches it firmly. A clone size is listed for some rows: how often the clone was seen (once, few, many), or a class if it is expanded.

-	TRBV5-8	TRBJ2-5	-	TGTGCCAGCAGCCTGCCAGGGGCTGAGACCCAGTACTTC	CASSLPGAETQYF
-	TRBV13	TRBJ1-3	TRBD1	TGTGCCAGCAGCACAGGGGGGTGGGGAAACACCATATATTTT	CASSTGGWGNTIYF
-	TRBV5-1	TRBJ1-6	-	TGCGCCAGCAGCTTTCGACAGGATAATTCACCCCTCCACTTT	CASSFRQDNSPLHF
few	TRBV7-9	TRBJ2-7	TRBD1	TGTGCCAGCAGCCCAGGGGGTTACGAGCAGTACTTC	CASSPGGYEQYF
-	TRBV2	TRBJ1-2	-	TGCGCCAGCAGATATCCATGGTCGGGGGATAACTATGGCTACACCTTC	CASRYPWSGDNYGYTF
few	TRBV5-1	TRBJ1-1	-	TGCGCCAGCAGCCCGGGGCGGGGAGGTAACACTGAAGCTTTCTTT	CASSPGRGGNTEAFF
-	TRBV5-1	TRBJ2-2	-	TGCGCCAGCAGCTTCCCAGGGTCGGCCGGGGAGCTGTTTTTT	CASSFPGSAGELFF
-	TRBV19	TRBJ1-1	-	TGTGCCAGTACTCACAGCCGTCTCATCGAAGCTTTCTTT	CASTHSRLIEAFF
-	TRBV29-1	TRBJ2-1	TRBD2	TGCAGCGTTGCTGCGGGGGGGCTGGACAATGAGCAGTTCTTC	CSVAAGGLDNEQFF
-	TRBV18	TRBJ2-3	-	TGTGCCAGCTCACCCCCAAGCACAGATACGCAGTATTTT	CASSPPSTDTQYF
-	TRBV16	TRBJ1-2	-	TGTGCCAGCAGCCAATTCGCGGGGGCGGACGGCTATGGCTACACCTTC	CASSQFAGADGYGYTF
-	TRBV4-1	TRBJ1-1	-	TGCGCCAGCAGCCAGTCGTTCGGGACTGAAGCTTTCTTT	CASSQSFGTEAFF
-	TRBV10-3	TRBJ1-5	TRBD1	TGTGCCATCAGGGACAGGGGATTCGATCAGCCCCAGCATTTT	CAIRDRGFDQPQHF
-	TRBV28	TRBJ1-2	TRBD1	TGTGCCAGCAGTTCACCGGGACAGGGGAACTATGGCTACACCTTC	CASSSPGQGNYGYTF
-	TRBV11-2	TRBJ2-7	TRBD2	TGTGCCAGCAGCTCGGGAGGCAAGACCTCTTACTTC	CASSSGGKTSYF
once	TRBV13	TRBJ2-1	-	TGTGCCAGCAGCCAGGATAGGGGGGGTAGCTCCTACAATGAGCAGTTCTTC	CASSQDRGGSSYNEQFF
-	TRBV11-3	TRBJ2-7	-	TGTGCCAGCAGCTCGTACAGGGCCTACGAGCAGTACTTC	CASSSYRAYEQYF
-	TRBV10-3	TRBJ2-1	-	TGTGCCGTCTCGGCTGCTAGCTCCTACAATGAGCAGTTCTTC	CAVSAASSYNEQFF
-	TRBV6-5	TRBJ2-7	TRBD2	TGTGCCAGCACACTAGCGGGGGGGGACTACGAGCAGTACTTC	CASTLAGGDYEQYF
-	TRBV2	TRBJ2-7	-	TGTGCCAGCAGGGGGGACTCCACGGGTGCCTCCGAGCAGTACTTC	CASRGDSTGASEQYF
-	TRBV15	TRBJ2-2	TRBD2	TGTGCCACCAGCAGAGACCCGGGACTAGCGGGGGCGGGGAACACCGGGGAGCTGTTTTTT	CATSRDPGLAGAGNTGELFF
-	TRBV2	TRBJ1-3	-	TGTGCCAGCAGTCTTACAGGAGACTCTGGAAACACCATATATTTT	CASSLTGDSGNTIYF
-	TRBV27	TRBJ1-1	TRBD1	TGTGCCAGCAGTTTACCGAAACAGGGGGTGCAGGGGACTGAAGCTTTCTTT	CASSLPKQGVQGTEAFF
-	TRBV28	TRBJ1-2	-	TGTGCCAGCAGTCCCCGGGGGAGGGGACATGGCTACACCTTC	CASSPRGRGHGYTF
-	TRBV6-1	TRBJ2-7	-	TGTGCCAGCAGACTCAGGGGTTACGAGCAGTACTTC	CASRLRGYEQYF
-	TRBV20-1	TRBJ1-2	-	TGCAGTGCTCCGACAGATTCTGGCTACACCTTC	CSAPTDSGYTF
-	TRBV19	TRBJ1-2	TRBD1	TGTGCCAGTAATAAGGGGGCTCATGGCTACACCTTC	CASNKGAHGYTF
-	TRBV11-2	TRBJ1-2	TRBD1	TGTGCCAGCACTTCGGGGACAGGGTACTATGGCTACACCTTC	CASTSGTGYYGYTF
-	TRBV19	TRBJ2-2	-	TGTGCCAGTAGTAGGGGGGACTGGGGCACCGGGGAGCTGTTTTTT	CASSRGDWGTGELFF
-	TRBV14	TRBJ2-7	TRBD1	TGTGCCAGCAGCATCCGACAGGGTGCGTACGAGCAGTACTTC	CASSIRQGAYEQYF
-	TRBV19	TRBJ1-3	-	TGTGCCAGTAGTATCGGGAACACCATATATTTT	CASSIGNTIYF
-	TRBV19	TRBJ2-3	TRBD2	TGTGCCAGTAGTTTCGGGGGGACAGATACGCAGTATTTT	CASSFGGTDTQYF
-	TRBV5-1	TRBJ1-1	TRBD1	TGCGCCAGCAGATCACCGGGACAGGGCTCTACGAACACTGAAGCTTTCTTT	CASRSPGQGSTNTEAFF
-	TRBV9	TRBJ1-1	-	TGTGCCAGCAGCGTAGAGGAGGGAGGGAACACTGAAGCTTTCTTT	CASSVEEGGNTEAFF
-	TRBV7-3	TRBJ2-2	-	TGTGCCAGCAGCTCCCGGACAGATAACACCGGGGAGCTGTTTTTT	CASSSRTDNTGELFF